This T cell receptor beta chain was identified in a study of OX40 agonist ivuxolimab in advanced cancers. Using immunoSEQ multiplex PCR, the repertoire was profiled, and TCRdb retains in-frame clones only, with some absent. This sample has about 61,000 clones; approximately 90% occur once, and the top ten carry around 1.2%. To note about this clone: Its antigen is not known.

Broader study findings: CD4+ and CD8+ blood T cells expanded clonally by week 6 at 0.1 to 3.0 mg/kg. Expansion of clones was among the lowest in partial responders at 0.1-3.0 mg/kg.

This TCR was sampled from an adult with an advanced solid tumor such as melanoma, head and neck, liver or kidney cancer. The sample was CD4+ or CD8+ T cells sorted from blood, taken in a trial of the OX40 agonist ivuxolimab.

The CDR3 DNA sequence: TGTGCCAGCAGCCTTAGGACTAGCGGGGGGCTAGCTTACAATGAGCAGTTCTTC. This codes for CASSLRTSGGLAYNEQFF. The rearrangement joins TRBV7-2 to TRBJ2-1, with 14 nucleotides matching TRBD2. J was trimmed by 4 bases and V by 5 bases; bases with no gene match: 10. The CDR3 covers 18 residues. Germline CDR1 reads SGHTA; CDR2 reads FQGNSA.